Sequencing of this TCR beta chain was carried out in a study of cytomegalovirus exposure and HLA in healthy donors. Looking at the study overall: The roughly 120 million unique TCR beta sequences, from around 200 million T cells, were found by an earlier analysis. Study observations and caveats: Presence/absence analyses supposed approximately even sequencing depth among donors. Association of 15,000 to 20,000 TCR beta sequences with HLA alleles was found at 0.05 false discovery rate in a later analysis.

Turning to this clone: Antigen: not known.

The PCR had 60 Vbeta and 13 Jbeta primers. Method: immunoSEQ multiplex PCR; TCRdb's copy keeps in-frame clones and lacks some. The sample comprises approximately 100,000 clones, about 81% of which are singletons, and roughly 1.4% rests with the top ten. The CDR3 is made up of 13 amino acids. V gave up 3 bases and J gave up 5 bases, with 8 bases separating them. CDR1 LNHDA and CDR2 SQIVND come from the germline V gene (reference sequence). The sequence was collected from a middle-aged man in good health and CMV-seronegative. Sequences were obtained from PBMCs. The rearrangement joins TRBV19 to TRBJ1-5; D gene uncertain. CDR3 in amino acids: CASSIISDQPQHF. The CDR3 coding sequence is TGTGCCAGTAGTATTATATCTGATCAGCCCCAGCATTTT.